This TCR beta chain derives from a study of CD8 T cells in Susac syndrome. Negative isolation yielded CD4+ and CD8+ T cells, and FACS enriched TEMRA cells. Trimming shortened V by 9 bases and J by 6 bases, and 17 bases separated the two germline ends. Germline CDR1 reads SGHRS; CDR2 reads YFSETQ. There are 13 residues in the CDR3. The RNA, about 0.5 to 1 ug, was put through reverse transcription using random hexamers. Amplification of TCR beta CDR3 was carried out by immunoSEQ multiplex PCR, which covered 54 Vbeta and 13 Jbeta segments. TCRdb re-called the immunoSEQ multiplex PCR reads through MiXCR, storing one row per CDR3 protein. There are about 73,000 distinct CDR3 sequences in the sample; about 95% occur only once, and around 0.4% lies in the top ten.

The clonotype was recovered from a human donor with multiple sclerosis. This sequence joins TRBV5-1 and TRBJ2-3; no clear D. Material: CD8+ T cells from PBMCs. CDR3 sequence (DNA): TGCGCCACCCTAGGTGAATCGGATGATACGCAGTATTTT. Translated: CATLGESDDTQYF.